A selection of T cell receptor beta chains follows, all from one sample in a study of blood T cells in healthy people across ages. TCRdb called the 5' RACE reads again in MiXCR, with one record for every CDR3 protein. The sample holds almost 300,000 distinct CDR3 sequences, 27% seen once. Material: blood. These receptor sequences come from a woman aged 70-85 years in good health. Both conserved end residues are part of each CDR3. A D gene is named only where the DNA matches it firmly. Some rows mark clone size as missing; the rest say once, few, many or name a class of expanded clone.

J | size | D | V | DNA | CDR3
TRBJ2-2 | few | TRBD2 | TRBV6-5 | TGTGCCAGCACAGCGGGACTAGCGAACACCGGGGAGCTGTTTTTT | CASTAGLANTGELFF
TRBJ2-3 | NA | TRBD2 | TRBV7-2 | TGTGCCAGCAGCTTATCGAGCGGGAGGAGGGATACGCAGTATTTT | CASSLSSGRRDTQYF
TRBJ1-5 | few | NA | TRBV5-1 | TGCGCCAGCAGCTACGACGGGGGGGATCAGCCCCAGCATTTT | CASSYDGGDQPQHF
TRBJ2-7 | few | NA | TRBV4-3 | TGCGCCAGCAGCCAACTACTTAACTACGAGCAGTACTTC | CASSQLLNYEQYF
TRBJ2-5 | NA | TRBD1 | TRBV10-3 | TGTGCCATCAGGTCGGACAGGGGGTCAGAGACCCAGTACTTC | CAIRSDRGSETQYF
TRBJ2-2 | NA | TRBD1 | TRBV6-2/TRBV6-3 | TGTGCCAGCAGCCTTGACAGGGCCCCCGGGGAGCTGTTTTTT | CASSLDRAPGELFF
TRBJ2-5 | NA | NA | TRBV5-1 | TGCGCCAGCAGCGACACAGGGCTCCAAGAGACCCAGTACTTC | CASSDTGLQETQYF
TRBJ2-1 | NA | TRBD2 | TRBV29-1 | TGCAGCGCTGGCGCTGGAGCGGGGAGCTCCTACAATGAGCAGTTCTTC | CSAGAGAGSSYNEQFF
TRBJ1-3 | few | NA | TRBV29-1 | TGCAGCGCCGGACCCTCTGGAAACACCATATATTTT | CSAGPSGNTIYF
TRBJ2-5 | many | NA | TRBV28 | TGTGCCAGCAGTTTAATGCCCAAGGTTGAGACCCAGTACTTC | CASSLMPKVETQYF
TRBJ1-4 | NA | NA | TRBV7-6 | TGTGCCAGCAGCTTAGCAGGACAGCCTAATGAAAAACTGTTTTTT | CASSLAGQPNEKLFF
TRBJ1-1 | NA | NA | TRBV7-9 | TGTGCCAGCAGCTCACAGGATCGATGGACTGAAGCTTTCTTT | CASSSQDRWTEAFF
TRBJ1-4 | NA | NA | TRBV7-9 | TGTGCCAGCATCGATTTCGGGGGCAGTTTCTCTGAAAAACTGTTTTTT | CASIDFGGSFSEKLFF
TRBJ2-3 | NA | TRBD2 | TRBV9 | TGTGCCAGCAGCGTCGATGGCGGGAGAAGGTCAGATACGCAGTATTTT | CASSVDGGRRSDTQYF
TRBJ2-3 | many | NA | TRBV28 | TGTGCCAGCAGTTTAACGGGACTCAGAAGCACAGATACGCAGTATTTT | CASSLTGLRSTDTQYF
TRBJ2-1 | NA | TRBD2 | TRBV29-1 | TGCAGCGTTGAAGCAATAGCGGGAGTGGAGCAGTTCTTC | CSVEAIAGVEQFF
TRBJ1-4 | few | NA | TRBV5-1 | TGCGCCAGCAGTGACAGCGCAACTAATGAAAAACTGTTTTTT | CASSDSATNEKLFF